This TCR beta chain derives from a study of blood T cells in healthy people across ages. This clonotype has ten or more counts. The CDR3 is 12 amino acids. Germline V gene lookup returns CDR1 KGHSH and CDR2 LQKENI. Trimming removed 8 bases from V and 3 bases from J, with 10 bases in between. Sample-barcoded 5' priming and a J-beta primer mix drove a second PCR of roughly 6 to 12 cycles. TCRdb passed the 5' RACE reads through MiXCR, listing each CDR3 protein once. The sample shows more than 1,400,000 distinct CDR3 sequences, 35% to 45% of them seen only once. The receptor's source is a woman aged 18-29 years in good health. Source material: blood. The rearrangement joins TRBV18 to TRBJ2-5; unclear D gene. The CDR3 region has the DNA TGTGCCAGCAGTCCAGGAGAAGAGACCCAGTACTTC. Its protein product is CASSPGEETQYF.